This T cell receptor (beta chain) was found in a study of T cell changes during pregnancy in multiple sclerosis. This clone was detected only once. Unmatched junction bases numbered 3, after V lost 4 bases and J lost 3 bases. CDR3 length: 13 residues. CDR1 is ENHRY and CDR2 is SYGVKD in the germline V gene. The data were produced by immunoSEQ multiplex PCR, yet TCRdb's version contains in-frame clones alone and is incomplete. The profile shows roughly 30,000 clones, 90% of them singletons. This chain connects TRBV10-3 to TRBJ2-7, with 7 nucleotides matching TRBD1. This material consisted of CD8+ T cells from peripheral blood mononuclear cells, taken in the second trimester of pregnancy. This clonotype originated in a female donor with multiple sclerosis, enrolled in a pregnancy study. Written as DNA, the CDR3 is TGTGCCATCAGTGTCGGGACAGACTACGAGCAGTACTTC. Translating gives CAISVGTDYEQYF.